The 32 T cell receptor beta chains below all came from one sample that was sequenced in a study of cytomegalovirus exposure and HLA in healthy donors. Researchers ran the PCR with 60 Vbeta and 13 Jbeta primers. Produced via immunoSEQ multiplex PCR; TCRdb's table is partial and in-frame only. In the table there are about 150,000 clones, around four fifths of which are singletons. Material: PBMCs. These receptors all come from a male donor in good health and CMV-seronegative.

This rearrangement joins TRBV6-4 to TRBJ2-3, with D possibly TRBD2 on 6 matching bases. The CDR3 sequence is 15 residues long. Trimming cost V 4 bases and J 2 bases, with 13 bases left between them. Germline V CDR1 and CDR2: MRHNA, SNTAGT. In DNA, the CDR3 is TGTGCCAGCAGTGTTGGGGGACTGATCACAGATACGCAGTATTTT. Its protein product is CASSVGGLITDTQYF.

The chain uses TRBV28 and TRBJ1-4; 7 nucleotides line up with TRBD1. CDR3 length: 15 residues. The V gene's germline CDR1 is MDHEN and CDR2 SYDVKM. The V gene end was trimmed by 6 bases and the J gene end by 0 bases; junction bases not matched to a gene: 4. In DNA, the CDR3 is TGTGCCAGCAGGAGCCAGGGGGCAACTAATGAAAAACTGTTTTTT. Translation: CASRSQGATNEKLFF.

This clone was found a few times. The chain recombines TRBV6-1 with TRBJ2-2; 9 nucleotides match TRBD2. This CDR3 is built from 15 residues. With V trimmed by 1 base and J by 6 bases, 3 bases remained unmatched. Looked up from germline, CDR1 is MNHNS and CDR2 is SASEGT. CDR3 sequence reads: CASSEGLAGSGELFF. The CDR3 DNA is TGTGCCAGCAGTGAAGGGCTAGCGGGATCCGGGGAGCTGTTTTTT.

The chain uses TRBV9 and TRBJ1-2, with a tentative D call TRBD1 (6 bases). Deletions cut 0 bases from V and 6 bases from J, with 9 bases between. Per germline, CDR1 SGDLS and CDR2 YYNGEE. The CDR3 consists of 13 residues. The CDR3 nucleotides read TGTGCCAGCAGCGTAGTCCCAGGGGATGGCTACACCTTC. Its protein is CASSVVPGDGYTF.

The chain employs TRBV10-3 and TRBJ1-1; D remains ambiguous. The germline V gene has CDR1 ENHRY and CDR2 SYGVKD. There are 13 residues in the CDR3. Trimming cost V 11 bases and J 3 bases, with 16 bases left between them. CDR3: CASGVGVDTEAFF. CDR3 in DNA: TGTGCCTCCGGGGTCGGGGTAGACACTGAAGCTTTCTTT.

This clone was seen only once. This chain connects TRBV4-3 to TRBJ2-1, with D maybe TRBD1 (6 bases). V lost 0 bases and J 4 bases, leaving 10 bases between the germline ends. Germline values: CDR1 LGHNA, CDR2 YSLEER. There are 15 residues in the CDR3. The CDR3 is CASSQDQGFYNEQFF. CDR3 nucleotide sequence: TGCGCCAGCAGCCAAGACCAGGGGTTTTACAATGAGCAGTTCTTC.

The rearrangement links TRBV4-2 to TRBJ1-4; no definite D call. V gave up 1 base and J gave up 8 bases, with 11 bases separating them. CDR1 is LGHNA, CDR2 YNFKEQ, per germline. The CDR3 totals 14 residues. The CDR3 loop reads CASSQVTADEKLFF. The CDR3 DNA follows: TGTGCCAGCAGCCAAGTTACAGCGGACGAAAAACTGTTTTTT.

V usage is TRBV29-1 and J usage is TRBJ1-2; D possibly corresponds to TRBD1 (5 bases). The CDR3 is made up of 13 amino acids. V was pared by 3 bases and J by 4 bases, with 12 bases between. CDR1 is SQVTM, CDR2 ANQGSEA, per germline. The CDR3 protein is CSVDAGQIYGYTF. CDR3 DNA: TGCAGCGTTGATGCTGGACAAATCTATGGCTACACCTTC.

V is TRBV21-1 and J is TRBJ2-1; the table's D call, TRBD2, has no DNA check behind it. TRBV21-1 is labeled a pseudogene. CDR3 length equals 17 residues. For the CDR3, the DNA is TGTGCCAGCAGCAAAGTACTGGCGGGAGGGCCAGGAGATGAGCAGTTCTTC. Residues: CASSKVLAGGPGDEQFF.

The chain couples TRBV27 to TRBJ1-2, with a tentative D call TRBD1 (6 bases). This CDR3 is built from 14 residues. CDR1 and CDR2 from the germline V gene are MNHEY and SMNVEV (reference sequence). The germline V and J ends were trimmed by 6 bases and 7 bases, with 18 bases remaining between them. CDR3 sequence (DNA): TGTGCCAGCAGCCCACAGGGACCGGTTGGTGGCTACACCTTC. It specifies CASSPQGPVGGYTF.

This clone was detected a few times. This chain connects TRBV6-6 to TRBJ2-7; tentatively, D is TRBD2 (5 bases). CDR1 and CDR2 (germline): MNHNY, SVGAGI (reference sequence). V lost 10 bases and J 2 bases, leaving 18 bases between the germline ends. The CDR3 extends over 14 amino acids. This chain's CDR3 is CATRGNTDAYEQYF. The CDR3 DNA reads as TGTGCCACCCGAGGGAATACGGACGCCTACGAGCAGTACTTC.

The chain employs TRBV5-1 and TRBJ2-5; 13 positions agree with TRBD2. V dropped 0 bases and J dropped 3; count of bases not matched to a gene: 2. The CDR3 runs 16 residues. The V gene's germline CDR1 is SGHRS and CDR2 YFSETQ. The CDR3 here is CASSLAGTSGEETQYF. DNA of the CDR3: TGCGCCAGCAGCTTGGCCGGGACTAGCGGGGAAGAGACCCAGTACTTC. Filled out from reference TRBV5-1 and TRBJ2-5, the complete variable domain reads KAGVTQTPRYLIKTRGQQVTLSCSPISGHRSVSWYQQTPGQGLQFLFEYFSETQRNKGNFPGRFSGRQFSNSRSEMNVSTLELGDSALYLCASSLAGTSGEETQYFGPGTRLLVL.

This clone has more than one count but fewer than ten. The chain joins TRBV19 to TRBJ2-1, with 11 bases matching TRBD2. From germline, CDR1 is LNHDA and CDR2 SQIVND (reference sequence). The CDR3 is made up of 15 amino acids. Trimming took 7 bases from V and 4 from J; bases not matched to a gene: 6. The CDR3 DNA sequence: TGTGCCAGTAACCTACTAGCGGGGGTTTACAATGAGCAGTTCTTC. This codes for CASNLLAGVYNEQFF.

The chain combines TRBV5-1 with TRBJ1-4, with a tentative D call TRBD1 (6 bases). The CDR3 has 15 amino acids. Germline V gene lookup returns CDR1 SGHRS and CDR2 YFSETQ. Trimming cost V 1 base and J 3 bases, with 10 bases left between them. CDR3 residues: CASSLFRGPNEKLFF. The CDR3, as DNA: TGCGCCAGCAGCTTGTTCAGGGGACCTAATGAAAAACTGTTTTTT.

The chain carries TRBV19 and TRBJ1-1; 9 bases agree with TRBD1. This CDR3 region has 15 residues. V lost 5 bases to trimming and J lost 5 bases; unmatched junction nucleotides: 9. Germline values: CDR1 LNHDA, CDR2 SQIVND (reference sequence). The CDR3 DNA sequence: TGTGCCAGTAGTTTAAGACAGGGGGTTAGAACTGAAGCTTTCTTT. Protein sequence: CASSLRQGVRTEAFF.

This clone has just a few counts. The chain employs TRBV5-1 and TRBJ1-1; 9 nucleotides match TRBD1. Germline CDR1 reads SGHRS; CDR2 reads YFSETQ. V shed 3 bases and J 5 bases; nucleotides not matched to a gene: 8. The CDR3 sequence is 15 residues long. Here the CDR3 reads CASSWGDREGTEAFF. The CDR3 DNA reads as TGCGCCAGCAGCTGGGGGGACAGGGAGGGGACTGAAGCTTTCTTT.

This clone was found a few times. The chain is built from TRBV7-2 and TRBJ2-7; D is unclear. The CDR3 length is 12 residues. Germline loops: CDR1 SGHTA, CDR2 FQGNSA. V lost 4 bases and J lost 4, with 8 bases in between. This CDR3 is CASSSYTYEQYF. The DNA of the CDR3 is TGTGCCAGCAGCTCATATACTTACGAGCAGTACTTC.

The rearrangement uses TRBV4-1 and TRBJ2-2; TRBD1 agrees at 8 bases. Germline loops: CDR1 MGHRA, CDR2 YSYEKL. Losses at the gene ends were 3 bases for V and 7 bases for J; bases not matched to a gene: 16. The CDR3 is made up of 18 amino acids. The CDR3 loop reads CASSQSLGQGKAFGELFF. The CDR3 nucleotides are TGCGCCAGCAGCCAGAGCCTTGGACAGGGTAAAGCGTTCGGGGAGCTGTTTTTT.

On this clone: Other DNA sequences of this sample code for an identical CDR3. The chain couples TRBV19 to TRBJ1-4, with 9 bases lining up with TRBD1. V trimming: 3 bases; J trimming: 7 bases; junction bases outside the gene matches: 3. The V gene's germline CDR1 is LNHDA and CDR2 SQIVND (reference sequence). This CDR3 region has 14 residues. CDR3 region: CASSIGTGPEKLFF. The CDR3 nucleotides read TGTGCCAGTAGTATCGGGACAGGGCCTGAAAAACTGTTTTTT.

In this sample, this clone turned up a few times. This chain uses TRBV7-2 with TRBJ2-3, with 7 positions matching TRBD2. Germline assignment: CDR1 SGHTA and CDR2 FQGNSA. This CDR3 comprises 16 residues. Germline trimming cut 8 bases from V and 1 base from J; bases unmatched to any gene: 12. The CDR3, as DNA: TGTGCCAGCCGATGGGCTAGCGGTGCCGGCACAGATACGCAGTATTTT. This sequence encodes CASRWASGAGTDTQYF.

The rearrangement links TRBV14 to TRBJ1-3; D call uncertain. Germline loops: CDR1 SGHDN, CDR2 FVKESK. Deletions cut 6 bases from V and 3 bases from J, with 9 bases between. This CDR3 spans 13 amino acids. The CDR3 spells CASSPRIGNTIYF. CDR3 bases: TGTGCCAGCAGTCCCCGTATTGGAAACACCATATATTTT.

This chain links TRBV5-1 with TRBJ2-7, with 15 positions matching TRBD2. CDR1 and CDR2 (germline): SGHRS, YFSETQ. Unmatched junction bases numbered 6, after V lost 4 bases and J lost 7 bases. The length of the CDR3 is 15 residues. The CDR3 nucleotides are TGCGCCAGCAGCGCCGGGACTAGCGGGAGGTTAGAGCAGTACTTC. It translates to CASSAGTSGRLEQYF.

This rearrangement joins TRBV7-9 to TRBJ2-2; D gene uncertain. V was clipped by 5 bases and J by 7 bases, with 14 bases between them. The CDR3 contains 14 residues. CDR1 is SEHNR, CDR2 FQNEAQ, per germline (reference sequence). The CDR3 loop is CASSALDNVGELFF. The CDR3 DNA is TGTGCCAGCAGCGCACTCGACAATGTCGGGGAGCTGTTTTTT. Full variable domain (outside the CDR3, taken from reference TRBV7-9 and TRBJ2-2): DTGVSQNPRHKITKRGQNVTFRCDPISEHNRLYWYRQTLGQGPEFLTYFQNEAQLEKSRLLSDRFSAERPKGSFSTLEIQRTEQGDSAMYLCASSALDNVGELFFGEGSRLTVL.

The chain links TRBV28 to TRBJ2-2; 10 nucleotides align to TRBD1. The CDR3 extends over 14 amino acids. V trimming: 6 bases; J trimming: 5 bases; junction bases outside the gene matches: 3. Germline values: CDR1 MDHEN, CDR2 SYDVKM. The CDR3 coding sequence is TGTGCCAGCAGGGGACAGGGGCAAACCGGGGAGCTGTTTTTT. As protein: CASRGQGQTGELFF. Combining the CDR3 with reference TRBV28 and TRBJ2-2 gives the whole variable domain DVKVTQSSRYLVKRTGEKVFLECVQDMDHENMFWYRQDPGLGLRLIYFSYDVKMKEKGDIPEGYSVSREKKERFSLILESASTNQTSMYLCASRGQGQTGELFFGEGSRLTVL.

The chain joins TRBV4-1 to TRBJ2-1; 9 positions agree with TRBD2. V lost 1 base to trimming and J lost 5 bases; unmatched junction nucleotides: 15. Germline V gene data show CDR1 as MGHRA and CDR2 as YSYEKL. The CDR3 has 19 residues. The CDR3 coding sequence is TGCGCCAGCAGCCAAGGAGTAGCGGGGGTTTTCACAGAACACAATGAGCAGTTCTTC. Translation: CASSQGVAGVFTEHNEQFF.

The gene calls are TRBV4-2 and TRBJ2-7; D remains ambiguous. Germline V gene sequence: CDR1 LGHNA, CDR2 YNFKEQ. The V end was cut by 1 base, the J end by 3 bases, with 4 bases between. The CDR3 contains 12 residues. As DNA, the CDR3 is TGTGCCAGCAGCCAAGCAGGCTACGAGCAGTACTTC. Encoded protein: CASSQAGYEQYF.

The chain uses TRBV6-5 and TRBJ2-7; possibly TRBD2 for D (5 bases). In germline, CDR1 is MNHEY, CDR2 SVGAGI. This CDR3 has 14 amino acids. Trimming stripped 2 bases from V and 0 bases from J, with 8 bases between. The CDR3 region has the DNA TGTGCCAGCAGTTACACTGGGAGCTCCTACGAGCAGTACTTC. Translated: CASSYTGSSYEQYF.

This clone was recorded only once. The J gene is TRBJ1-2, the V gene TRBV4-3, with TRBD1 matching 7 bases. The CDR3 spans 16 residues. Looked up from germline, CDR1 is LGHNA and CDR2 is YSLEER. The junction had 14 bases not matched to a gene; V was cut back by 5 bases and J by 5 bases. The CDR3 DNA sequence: TGCGCCAGCAGCTCCTCCGGGACAGCGGATGCATATGGCTACACCTTC. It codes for CASSSSGTADAYGYTF.

Here the CDR3 DNA reads TGTGCCATCAGTGAGTCTGGAGAATCCACTGAAGCTTTCTTT. Translating it yields CAISESGESTEAFF. The chain has TRBV10-3 and TRBJ1-1, with no clear D. Germline-derived CDR1 and CDR2 are ENHRY and SYGVKD. The V and J ends lost 0 bases and 4 bases respectively, with 9 bases between them. The CDR3 has 14 residues.

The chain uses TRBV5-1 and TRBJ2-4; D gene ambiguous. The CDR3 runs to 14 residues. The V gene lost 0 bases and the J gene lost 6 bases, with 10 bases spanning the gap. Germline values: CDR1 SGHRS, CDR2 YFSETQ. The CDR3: CASSLGADGNIQYF. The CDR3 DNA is TGCGCCAGCAGCTTGGGGGCCGACGGAAACATTCAGTACTTC.

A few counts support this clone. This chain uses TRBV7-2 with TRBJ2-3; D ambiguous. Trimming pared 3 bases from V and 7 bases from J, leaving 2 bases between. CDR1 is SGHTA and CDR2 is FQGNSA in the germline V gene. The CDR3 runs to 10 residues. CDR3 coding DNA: TGTGCCAGCAGCTTCTATACGCAGTATTTT. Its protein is CASSFYTQYF.

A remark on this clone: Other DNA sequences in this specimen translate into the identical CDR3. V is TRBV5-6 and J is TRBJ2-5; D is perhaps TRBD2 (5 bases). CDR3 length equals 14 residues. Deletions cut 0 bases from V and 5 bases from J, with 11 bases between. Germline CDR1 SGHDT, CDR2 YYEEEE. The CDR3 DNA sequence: TGTGCCAGCAGCTTGGCCCGGGGTAGGGAGACCCAGTACTTC. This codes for CASSLARGRETQYF.